This T cell receptor beta chain was retrieved from a study of PD-1 blockade in classical Hodgkin lymphoma. Overall study results and limits: Those starting nivolumab under 1 year post-ASCT were excluded. Newly diagnosed and completely responding patients shared comparable baseline diversity.

The CDR3 extends over 12 amino acids. Germline assignment: CDR1 ENHRY and CDR2 SYGVKD. Trimming took 4 bases from V and 11 from J, leaving 14 bases between them. Some clones are missing from TCRdb's copy, which holds only in-frame ones; the method was immunoSEQ multiplex PCR. The sample has 40,000 to 45,000 clones, over 65% seen once. A remark on this clone: Its antigen is currently unknown.

Each patient relapsed following autologous stem cell transplantation, and prior brentuximab vedotin exposure differed. The clonotype was recovered from a human donor with classical Hodgkin lymphoma. V gene TRBV10-3 combines with J gene TRBJ2-5; D is unclear. Sequencing used peripheral blood mononuclear cells (PBMCs), obtained before the second cycle of nivolumab. DNA of the CDR3: TGTGCCATCAGTGGGGATGCTTATGAGCAGTACTTC. Protein product: CAISGDAYEQYF.